This entry lists 20 T cell receptor beta chains sequenced from one sample in a study of graft-versus-host responses after intestinal transplantation. Using immunoSEQ multiplex PCR, the repertoire was profiled, and TCRdb retains in-frame clones only, with some absent. There are 40,000 or so clones in the sample; about four fifths occur only once, and about 4% lies in the top ten. This specimen consisted of PBMCs, obtained 1,000 to 1,300 days after transplant. Receptor source: a human patient who received an intestinal transplant, so some T cells may come from the graft donor.

This clone came up once. The chain employs TRBV5-4 and TRBJ2-3; 8 positions agree with TRBD2. Germline V gene lookup returns CDR1 SGHNT and CDR2 YYREEE (reference sequence). The ends lost 4 bases at V and 0 bases at J; junction bases unmatched: 4. This CDR3 contains 15 residues. CDR3 nucleotide sequence: TGTGCCAGCAGCGGGGCGGGGGGAAGCACAGATACGCAGTATTTT. Encoded protein: CASSGAGGSTDTQYF. The whole variable domain, remainder taken from reference TRBV5-4 and TRBJ2-3, is ETGVTQSPTHLIKTRGQQVTLRCSSQSGHNTVSWYQQALGQGPQFIFQYYREEENGRGNFPPRFSGLQFPNYSSELNVNALELDDSALYLCASSGAGGSTDTQYFGPGTRLTVL.

This clone was detected a few times. This chain joins TRBV6-1 and TRBJ1-6; 10 bases fit TRBD1. Germline trimming cut 1 base from V and 9 bases from J; bases unmatched to any gene: 3. The CDR3 runs to 15 residues. Germline V gene lookup returns CDR1 MNHNS and CDR2 SASEGT. The CDR3 is CASSEGQGAFSPLHF. The DNA of the CDR3 is TGTGCCAGCAGTGAAGGACAGGGGGCTTTTTCACCCCTCCACTTT.

This clone has just a few counts. The chain carries TRBV7-9 and TRBJ1-5; D uncertain. Trimming took off 7 bases at V and 5 bases at J, with 12 bases between the two ends. The germline gives CDR1 SEHNR, CDR2 FQNEAQ (reference sequence). CDR3 length: 13 amino acids. In DNA form, the CDR3 reads TGTGCCAGCAACTTCCGGGAACATCAGCCCCAGCATTTT. It specifies CASNFREHQPQHF.

The V and J genes are TRBV6-1 and TRBJ2-1; 7 nucleotides agree with TRBD2. The V gene end was trimmed by 8 bases and the J gene end by 10 bases; junction bases not matched to a gene: 14. The germline gives CDR1 MNHNS, CDR2 SASEGT. This CDR3 is 14 amino acids long. CDR3 sequence (DNA): TGTGCCAGCCCTCGGAGCGGGGTATCTGGGGAGCAGTTCTTC. This sequence encodes CASPRSGVSGEQFF.

V usage is TRBV29-1 and J usage is TRBJ2-1; 11 bases fit TRBD2. V lost 0 bases to trimming and J lost 15 bases; unmatched junction nucleotides: 4. The CDR3 extends over 12 amino acids. Germline CDR1 and CDR2: SQVTM and ANQGSEA. CDR3 amino acids: CSVEELAGVLFF. CDR3 nucleotide sequence: TGCAGCGTTGAAGAACTAGCGGGAGTTCTGTTCTTC.

V usage is TRBV19 and J usage is TRBJ2-2; no clear D gene. This CDR3 region has 15 residues. Per germline, CDR1 LNHDA and CDR2 SQIVND (reference sequence). The V gene lost 8 bases and the J gene lost 2 bases, with 15 bases spanning the gap. CDR3 amino acids: CASRSVTENTGELFF. CDR3 DNA: TGTGCCAGTCGGTCCGTTACAGAAAACACCGGGGAGCTGTTTTTT.

The gene calls are TRBV5-1 and TRBJ2-7, with TRBD1 matching over 7 bases. The V gene's germline CDR1 is SGHRS and CDR2 YFSETQ. Trimming at V came to 2 bases and at J to 3 bases, leaving 2 bases not matched to a gene. CDR3 length: 13 residues. In DNA, the CDR3 is TGCGCCAGCAGCTTCAGGACAGGCTACGAGCAGTACTTC. This sequence encodes CASSFRTGYEQYF.

CDR3 nucleotides: TGTGCCAGCAGTTCCCCGGGGAAGGGGGATTGGGAGCAGTACTTC. Translating gives CASSSPGKGDWEQYF. This rearrangement joins TRBV28 to TRBJ2-7, with a tentative D call TRBD1 (6 bases). Germline loops: CDR1 MDHEN, CDR2 SYDVKM. V lost 4 bases and J lost 7, with 20 bases in between. The CDR3 is 15 amino acids.

In this sample, this clone is medium-sized. The CDR3 DNA reads TGTGCCAGCAGACTACAGGGGAGGTCCTATGGCTACACCTTC. This codes for CASRLQGRSYGYTF. The chain joins TRBV28 to TRBJ1-2; TRBD1 matches at 7 bases. The J segment lost 4 bases and the V segment lost 6 bases, leaving 8 bases of the junction unmatched. The germline CDR1 and CDR2 sequences are MDHEN and SYDVKM. The CDR3 covers 14 residues.

The rearrangement uses TRBV5-1 and TRBJ2-7; TRBD2 might be the D (6 bases). CDR3 length: 15 residues. V shed 0 bases and J shed 2 bases, with 12 bases lying between them. The germline CDR1 and CDR2 sequences are SGHRS and YFSETQ. CDR3 in amino acids: CASSLEGGAAYEQYF. CDR3 in DNA: TGCGCCAGCAGCTTGGAGGGCGGGGCGGCCTACGAGCAGTACTTC.

This clone was counted a single time. V gene TRBV6-6 combines with J gene TRBJ2-3; a weak D match, TRBD1 (6 bases). Trimming took off 6 bases at V and 0 bases at J, with 16 bases between the two ends. Germline lookup yields CDR1 MNHNY and CDR2 SVGAGI (reference sequence). The CDR3 totals 16 residues. The CDR3 reads CASRDGTHSSTDTQYF. For the CDR3, the DNA is TGTGCCAGCAGGGATGGGACACACTCTAGCACAGATACGCAGTATTTT.

The chain couples TRBV7-9 to TRBJ2-5, with TRBD2 matching 9 bases. CDR1 and CDR2 from the germline V gene are SEHNR and FQNEAQ (reference sequence). This CDR3 has 13 residues. V shed 5 bases, J shed 4 bases, and the junction held 2 bases outside the gene matches. CDR3 sequence reads: CASSHSGGETQYF. For the CDR3, the DNA is TGTGCCAGCAGCCATAGCGGGGGAGAGACCCAGTACTTC.

This chain joins TRBV5-1 and TRBJ1-1; 7 nucleotides agree with TRBD1. The V segment lost 2 bases and the J segment 5 bases; nucleotides outside the gene matches: 9. The CDR3 contains 15 residues. Germline loops: CDR1 SGHRS, CDR2 YFSETQ. This CDR3 is CASSLYSGTETEAFF. The CDR3 bases are TGCGCCAGCAGCTTATACTCCGGGACAGAGACTGAAGCTTTCTTT.

The V gene is TRBV28, the J gene TRBJ1-4, with 12 bases matching TRBD1. Germline values: CDR1 MDHEN, CDR2 SYDVKM. This CDR3 comprises 17 residues. V was pared by 2 bases and J by 14 bases, with 15 bases of the junction left unmatched. CDR3 residues: CASSLNSPGQGAGRLFF. CDR3 DNA: TGTGCCAGCAGTTTAAATTCCCCGGGACAGGGGGCGGGACGGCTGTTTTTT.

The J gene is TRBJ2-7, the V gene TRBV4-2; 8 positions match TRBD2. CDR3 length: 16 residues. Germline V CDR1 and CDR2: LGHNA, YNFKEQ. Trimming took 0 bases from V and 7 from J; bases not matched to a gene: 11. The CDR3 sequence is CASSQEEAGALGEQYF. DNA for the CDR3: TGTGCCAGCAGCCAAGAGGAAGCGGGAGCCTTAGGGGAGCAGTACTTC.

The chain joins TRBV28 to TRBJ1-3; D not resolved. CDR1 is MDHEN, CDR2 SYDVKM, per germline. This CDR3 has 13 amino acids. V was shortened by 5 bases and J by 0 bases, with 5 bases between the two germline ends. The CDR3, as DNA: TGTGCCAGCAGTGTCAGCTCTGGAAACACCATATATTTT. Its protein is CASSVSSGNTIYF.

The chain carries TRBV6-4 and TRBJ1-6, with unresolved D. V gave up 0 bases and J gave up 7 bases, with 4 bases separating them. This CDR3 has 13 residues. CDR1 and CDR2 (germline): MRHNA, SNTAGT. The CDR3 region is CASSDSGNSPLHF. The CDR3 region has the DNA TGTGCCAGCAGTGACTCGGGAAATTCACCCCTCCACTTT.

This chain uses TRBV27 with TRBJ1-2; 9 positions match TRBD1. V trimming: 8 bases; J trimming: 8 bases; junction bases outside the gene matches: 15. CDR1 is MNHEY and CDR2 is SMNVEV in the germline V gene (reference sequence). The CDR3 runs to 15 residues. CDR3 nucleotide sequence: TGTGCCAGCCGAGAGATGGGACAGGGAGTACGAGGCTACACCTTC. It translates to CASREMGQGVRGYTF.

This clone was recorded once. V and J are TRBV5-6 and TRBJ2-6, with 7 bases lining up with TRBD1. The germline V gene encodes CDR1 SGHDT and CDR2 YYEEEE. Trimming removed 5 bases from V and 0 bases from J; junction bases left unmatched: 2. This CDR3 contains 15 residues. The CDR3 spells CASSYRGSGANVLTF. CDR3 DNA sequence: TGTGCCAGCAGTTACAGGGGCTCTGGGGCCAACGTCCTGACTTTC.

The chain joins TRBV27 to TRBJ1-1; 8 bases are shared with TRBD1. The CDR3 has 13 amino acids. V lost 6 bases and J lost 4; bases outside the gene matches: 4. Per the germline V gene, CDR1 is MNHEY and CDR2 is SMNVEV (reference sequence). CDR3 residues: CASSQQGVTEAFF. CDR3 coding DNA: TGTGCCAGCAGCCAACAGGGGGTCACTGAAGCTTTCTTT.